This T cell receptor beta chain appears in the sequencing data of a study of T cells in localized non-small cell lung cancer. Study conclusions and caveats: Longer overall survival was seen with higher T cell density measured in blood. Median detection of top 100 tumor clones in adjacent lung was roughly 61 clones. Because sequencing included only one region (of the tumor), heterogeneity remains possible. There was higher T cell clonality in uninvolved adjacent lung than in tumor, and it was highest there.

The protocol was immunoSEQ multiplex PCR, while the TCRdb copy is restricted to in-frame clones and leaves out a portion. The sample records 16,000 or so clones, roughly 87% being singletons. The CDR3 covers 13 residues. CDR1 SGDLS and CDR2 YYNGEE come from the germline V gene. V lost 3 bases to trimming and J lost 10 bases; unmatched junction nucleotides: 5. As regards this clone: Antigen: not known.

The sequences come from peripheral blood, collected before any cancer treatment. This TCR came from a male donor aged 60 or over with stage I lung adenocarcinoma. The V call is TRBV9, the J call TRBJ2-1; 9 bases are shared with TRBD2. The CDR3 DNA is TGTGCCAGCAGCGATGTCGGACTAGCGGAGCAGTTCTTC. Translating it yields CASSDVGLAEQFF.